This TCR beta chain stems from a study of T cell changes during pregnancy in multiple sclerosis. CDR3 size: 17 residues. The germline gives CDR1 SGHAT, CDR2 FQNNGV. The V gene end was trimmed by 8 bases and the J gene end by 4 bases; junction bases not matched to a gene: 19. Here immunoSEQ multiplex PCR was the method, and the copy in TCRdb shows in-frame clones only, minus some. The table has tens of thousands of clones, almost 97% seen once. The TCR comes from a female donor with multiple sclerosis, enrolled in a pregnancy study. The chain joins TRBV11-2 to TRBJ2-7, with 8 nucleotides matching TRBD2. The sample consisted of CD8+ T cells from peripheral blood mononuclear cells, taken after pregnancy. This CDR3 reads CASSWRQGAGVRYEQYF. Here the CDR3 DNA reads TGTGCCAGCTCTTGGAGGCAGGGAGCGGGAGTTCGGTACGAGCAGTACTTC.